The next 20 T cell receptor beta chains were all read from a single sample in a study of blood T cell repertoires in COVID-19. The protocol was immunoSEQ multiplex PCR, while the TCRdb copy is restricted to in-frame clones and leaves out a portion. Counted here are some 140,000 clones, roughly 84% occurring once; the ten biggest clones make up about 1.5%. Sequencing input: peripheral blood. The receptors derive from a man aged 55 to 69 with acute or convalescent COVID-19.

The chain recombines TRBV7-8 with TRBJ1-1, with TRBD1 as a possible D gene (5 bases). V lost 5 bases and J 2 bases, leaving 18 bases between the germline ends. This CDR3 region has 16 residues. The germline V gene has CDR1 SGHVS and CDR2 FQNEAQ. The CDR3 reads CASSPRTVGTNTEAFF. Written as DNA, the CDR3 is TGTGCCAGCAGCCCACGGACGGTGGGGACTAACACTGAAGCTTTCTTT.

This clone was seen more than once but under ten times. V is TRBV27 and J is TRBJ2-7; TRBD1 agrees at 12 bases. CDR3 length equals 14 residues. After removal of 6 bases from V and 7 bases from J, the junction contained 7 bases not matched to a gene. Germline lookup yields CDR1 MNHEY and CDR2 SMNVEV (reference sequence). In DNA, the CDR3 is TGTGCCAGCAGGCCGGGACAGGGGGCGGGGGAGCAGTACTTC. Translation gives CASRPGQGAGEQYF.

This CDR3 is CASSSGQGFYEQYF. The CDR3 DNA is TGTGCCAGCAGTTCTGGACAGGGTTTCTACGAGCAGTACTTC. V is TRBV6-5 and J is TRBJ2-7; 8 bases are a match to TRBD1. Trimming at V came to 4 bases and at J to 3 bases, leaving 5 bases not matched to a gene. CDR1 MNHEY and CDR2 SVGAGI come from the germline V gene. This CDR3 has 14 amino acids.

The chain couples TRBV18 to TRBJ1-2; D may be TRBD1 (5 bases). The CDR3 is made up of 13 amino acids. Germline values: CDR1 KGHSH, CDR2 LQKENI. V shed 3 bases and J shed 0 bases, with 5 bases lying between them. The CDR3 here is CASSPTANYGYTF. CDR3 sequence (DNA): TGTGCCAGCTCACCGACAGCTAACTATGGCTACACCTTC.

The chain has TRBV12-5 and TRBJ2-2; 8 nucleotides agree with TRBD2. V gave up 2 bases and J gave up 0 bases; unmatched junction bases: 11. There are 19 residues in the CDR3. Germline V gene data show CDR1 as LGHNT and CDR2 as FRNRAP. CDR3 coding DNA: TGTGCTAGTGGTTTGCTCTCGGGATCGGGGGGGCCGAACACCGGGGAGCTGTTTTTT. It yields the protein CASGLLSGSGGPNTGELFF.

The chain carries TRBV6-7 and TRBJ2-4; 8 bases are a match to TRBD1. TRBV6-7 is annotated as an ORF whose role is uncertain. CDR3 length: 15 amino acids. The J segment lost 8 bases and the V segment lost 2 bases, leaving 8 bases of the junction unmatched. In DNA form, the CDR3 reads TGTGCCAGCAGTTACGGACCGACAGGGGTAGACATTCAGTACTTC. Residues: CASSYGPTGVDIQYF.

The J gene is TRBJ1-3, the V gene TRBV3-1 (or the pseudogene TRBV3-2), with unresolved D. This CDR3 contains 16 residues. CDR1 and CDR2 (germline): LGHDT, YNNKEL (reference sequence). The V and J ends lost 1 base and 3 bases respectively, with 13 bases between them. The CDR3 DNA reads as TGTGCCAGCAGCCAAGGTCCGGGTGTGGATGGAAACACCATATATTTT. Protein: CASSQGPGVDGNTIYF.

In the case of this clone: Within the sample, other DNA sequences also encode this same CDR3. The chain carries TRBV4-1 and TRBJ1-2, with 9 bases lining up with TRBD1. The CDR3 totals 15 residues. CDR1 MGHRA and CDR2 YSYEKL come from the germline V gene. The trim removed 1 base at V and 0 bases at J, leaving 0 bases unmatched. CDR3 DNA: TGCGCCAGCAGCCAAGGACAGGGGGCTAACTATGGCTACACCTTC. This gives the protein CASSQGQGANYGYTF.

This clone was observed once. The chain couples TRBV19 to TRBJ1-2; 9 bases are a match to TRBD1. V was pared by 6 bases and J by 7 bases, with 6 bases of the junction left unmatched. Germline lookup yields CDR1 LNHDA and CDR2 SQIVND (reference sequence). The CDR3 is made up of 13 amino acids. CDR3 bases: TGTGCCAGTAGGGGACAGGGCCTTTTTGGCTACACCTTC. It is translated as CASRGQGLFGYTF. The complete variable domain, with remaining parts taken from reference TRBV19 and TRBJ1-2, reads DGGITQSPKYLFRKEGQNVTLSCEQNLNHDAMYWYRQDPGQGLRLIYYSQIVNDFQKGDIAEGYSVSREKKESFPLTVTSAQKNPTAFYLCASRGQGLFGYTFGSGTRLTVV.

This chain uses TRBV6-1 with TRBJ2-2; 9 bases align to TRBD2. V gave up 3 bases and J gave up 7 bases; unmatched junction bases: 9. Germline values: CDR1 MNHNS, CDR2 SASEGT. The CDR3 consists of 16 residues. The CDR3 DNA is TGTGCCAGCAGTGAGCTGCGTAGCGGGAGTGGCGGGGAGCTGTTTTTT. This encodes CASSELRSGSGGELFF.

The V gene is TRBV10-1, the J gene TRBJ2-2, with TRBD2 identical over 7 bases. V lost 3 bases to trimming and J lost 7 bases; unmatched junction nucleotides: 8. The CDR3 length is 15 residues. Germline values: CDR1 WNHNN, CDR2 SYGVQD (reference sequence). DNA of the CDR3: TGCGCCAGCAGTGAAAGAAGCGGGGCTGGCGGGGAGCTGTTTTTT. Translated: CASSERSGAGGELFF.

CDR3 in DNA: TGTGCCAGCAGCCTACAGGGGGCGGCAGATACGCAGTATTTT. Translated: CASSLQGAADTQYF. The chain uses TRBV27 and TRBJ2-3; 9 bases fit TRBD1. Germline V gene sequence: CDR1 MNHEY, CDR2 SMNVEV (reference sequence). This CDR3 contains 14 residues. The ends lost 6 bases at V and 4 bases at J; junction bases unmatched: 5.

The chain has TRBV29-1 and TRBJ2-5, with TRBD2 identical over 7 bases. With 6 bases clipped from V and 5 bases from J, the junction kept 3 bases outside the gene matches. There are 11 residues in the CDR3. Germline loops: CDR1 SQVTM, CDR2 ANQGSEA. CDR3 region: CSVGREETQYF. Written as DNA, the CDR3 is TGCAGCGTCGGGCGGGAGGAGACCCAGTACTTC.

The chain recombines TRBV6-5 with TRBJ1-5; 8 positions match TRBD1. Losses at the gene ends were 6 bases for V and 6 bases for J; bases not matched to a gene: 10. Germline CDR1 and CDR2: MNHEY and SVGAGI. This CDR3 is 15 amino acids long. In nucleotides, the CDR3 is TGTGCCAGCAGGATCTCCCAGGGGGCGGGTCAGCCCCAGCATTTT. Protein product: CASRISQGAGQPQHF.

The CDR3 DNA follows: TGTGCCAGCAGCTTCCGGCATTGGACAGGGGGGAACACTGAAGCTTTCTTT. It specifies CASSFRHWTGGNTEAFF. The chain carries TRBV7-2 and TRBJ1-1; 10 bases agree with TRBD1. J gave up 1 base and V 3 bases, and 8 bases lay outside the gene matches. This CDR3 contains 17 residues. Per the germline V gene, CDR1 is SGHTA and CDR2 is FQGNSA.

The genes are TRBV5-8 and TRBJ2-7, with 9 bases fitting TRBD1. This CDR3 is built from 16 residues. V lost 1 base and J lost 2; bases outside the gene matches: 7. Looked up from germline, CDR1 is SGHTS and CDR2 is YDEGEE. The CDR3 nucleotides read TGTGCCAGCAGCTTGTTTTCCGGGACAGGGCCCTACGAGCAGTACTTC. Protein product: CASSLFSGTGPYEQYF.

The chain has TRBV18 and TRBJ2-7, with TRBD2 as a possible D gene (6 bases). The CDR3 has 15 residues. Germline-derived CDR1 and CDR2 are KGHSH and LQKENI. V was trimmed by 2 bases and J by 4 bases, leaving 15 bases between them. The CDR3 DNA reads as TGTGCCAGCTCACCATCAGAGGGACTCGGGTACGAGCAGTACTTC. It is translated as CASSPSEGLGYEQYF.

The chain employs TRBV9 and TRBJ2-2; TRBD2 might be the D (7 bases). Trimming shortened V by 2 bases and J by 1 base, and 21 bases separated the two germline ends. This CDR3 is built from 19 residues. Germline CDR1 reads SGDLS; CDR2 reads YYNGEE. The CDR3, as DNA: TGTGCCAGCAGCGTCAATCCCCCTGGGGGGGCGGGGAACACCGGGGAGCTGTTTTTT. It encodes CASSVNPPGGAGNTGELFF.

The chain combines TRBV9 with TRBJ1-1, with D possibly being TRBD1 (6 bases). CDR1 and CDR2 (germline): SGDLS, YYNGEE. The V end lost 4 bases, the J end lost 6 bases, and 13 bases lay between the germline ends. This CDR3 spans 13 amino acids. The DNA of the CDR3 is TGTGCCAGCAGCAGTTACAGGGAGTCTGAAGCTTTCTTT. Amino acids: CASSSYRESEAFF.

The DNA of the CDR3 is TGTGCCAGCTCACCAATCAGGGGGGTGGCCACTGAAGCTTTCTTT. It yields the protein CASSPIRGVATEAFF. J is TRBJ1-1 and V is TRBV18; 7 bases are a match to TRBD1. Germline V gene data show CDR1 as KGHSH and CDR2 as LQKENI. V dropped 2 bases and J dropped 4; count of bases not matched to a gene: 7. CDR3 size: 15 residues.